The clone carrying this T cell receptor beta chain was detected only once. The data derive from a study of CD8 T cells in Susac syndrome. Looking at the study overall: When blood was collected, patients with Susac syndrome were therapy-naive, were taking corticosteroids, or were receiving intravenous immunoglobulin alone.

An input of roughly 0.45 to 1 ug of RNA was subjected to reverse transcription using random hexamers. In TCRdb, the immunoSEQ multiplex PCR reads were re-called with MiXCR into one record per CDR3 protein. The sample has 150,000 to 200,000 distinct CDR3 sequences, about 91% seen once. The CDR3 consists of 14 residues. J lost 4 bases, V lost 0 bases, and 0 bases had no gene match. Germline V gene lookup returns CDR1 ENHRY and CDR2 SYGVKD. The genes are TRBV10-3 and TRBJ2-3; 8 bases agree with TRBD1. This TCR was sampled from a human donor with Susac syndrome. The specimen was CD4+ T cells from PBMCs. The CDR3: CAISESRGPDTQYF. In nucleotides, the CDR3 is TGTGCCATCAGTGAGTCCAGGGGGCCAGATACGCAGTATTTT.